The text below deals with one TCR beta chain. The antigen is undetermined. J was trimmed by 7 bases and V by 2 bases; bases with no gene match: 14. The CDR3 loop spans 17 amino acids. The record originates from a study of identical twins. Study-level points and caveats: Twins shared beta out-of-frame sequences in excess, but this excess was weaker. It was possible that invariant MAIT and iNKT cells partly confounded the zero-insertion analyses.

A universal primer site came from template switching; cDNA carried unique molecular identifiers. TCRdb redid the calling of the 5' RACE reads with MiXCR, one entry per CDR3 protein. The sample shows around 470,000 distinct CDR3 sequences, 14% of them seen only once. These data also formed part of another study, on yellow fever vaccine responses in identical twins.

This receptor was taken from a woman younger than 30 in good health. The chain carries TRBV12-3 or TRBV12-4 and TRBJ2-7, with 10 bases fitting TRBD2. The specimen sequenced was CD4+ T cells sorted from blood. The CDR3 DNA is TGTGCCAGCAGTTTAAGCCTAGCGGGGGCGTCGGGGAAAGAGCAGTACTTC. Amino acids: CASSLSLAGASGKEQYF.